These 30 T cell receptor beta chains were sequenced from one sample in a study of blood T cell repertoires in COVID-19. Method: immunoSEQ multiplex PCR; TCRdb's copy keeps in-frame clones and lacks some. The sample has over 300,000 clones; around 91% are singletons. Sequencing was done on a sample of peripheral blood. The receptor set was obtained from a young man with active or convalescent COVID-19.

Only one count was recorded for this clone. This chain uses TRBV10-3 with TRBJ1-1, with D possibly TRBD1 on 5 matching bases. Looked up from germline, CDR1 is ENHRY and CDR2 is SYGVKD. The CDR3 is made up of 15 amino acids. Trimming removed 2 bases at V and 0 bases at J, with 10 bases between. CDR3 nucleotide sequence: TGTGCCATCAGTGAGGGACAAACATTGAACACTGAAGCTTTCTTT. Protein sequence: CAISEGQTLNTEAFF.

The V gene is TRBV7-9, the J gene TRBJ2-3; 9 bases agree with TRBD1. CDR3 length equals 15 residues. From germline, CDR1 is SEHNR and CDR2 FQNEAQ (reference sequence). The V segment lost 4 bases and the J segment 5 bases; nucleotides outside the gene matches: 7. The DNA for the CDR3 is TGTGCCAGCAGCTCGAAGACAGGGGGGTTAGATACGCAGTATTTT. Encoded protein: CASSSKTGGLDTQYF.

The chain joins TRBV9 to TRBJ1-1; the D gene is possibly TRBD1 (5 bases). Trimming stripped 3 bases from V and 3 bases from J, with 15 bases between. Germline CDR1 and CDR2: SGDLS and YYNGEE. The CDR3 consists of 15 residues. The DNA of the CDR3 is TGTGCCAGCAGCGGATCCCAGACAGTCCACACTGAAGCTTTCTTT. This translates into CASSGSQTVHTEAFF.

This chain uses TRBV19 with TRBJ1-6; tentatively, D is TRBD1 (6 bases). Germline values: CDR1 LNHDA, CDR2 SQIVND (reference sequence). The ends were cut back, 7 bases at V and 4 bases at J, with 14 bases in the middle. This CDR3 region has 15 residues. CDR3: CASTTGQAYNSPLHF. The CDR3 nucleotides are TGTGCCAGTACCACGGGACAAGCATATAATTCACCCCTCCACTTT.

This clone was counted a few times. The chain uses TRBV7-3 and TRBJ2-3; no reliable D call. Germline V lookup: CDR1 SGHTA, CDR2 FQGTGA. The CDR3 has 13 residues. The V gene lost 5 bases and the J gene lost 3 bases, with 9 bases spanning the gap. The CDR3 protein is CASSPQTTDTQYF. The CDR3 DNA reads TGTGCCAGCAGCCCACAAACAACAGATACGCAGTATTTT. Drawing the rest from reference TRBV7-3 and TRBJ2-3, the complete variable domain is GAGVSQTPSNKVTEKGKYVELRCDPISGHTALYWYRQSLGQGPEFLIYFQGTGAADDSGLPNDRFFAVRPEGSVSTLKIQRTERGDSAVYLCASSPQTTDTQYFGPGTRLTVL.

The chain carries TRBV5-1 and TRBJ2-1, with 9 bases aligning to TRBD2. CDR3 length: 18 residues. Germline CDR1 reads SGHRS; CDR2 reads YFSETQ. J lost 2 bases, V lost 2 bases, and 11 bases had no gene match. The CDR3 region is CASSFRYEWTSAYNEQFF. CDR3 bases: TGCGCCAGCAGCTTTCGTTATGAGTGGACTAGCGCCTACAATGAGCAGTTCTTC.

In DNA, the CDR3 is TGCAGTGCTAGGGAGGGATACGAGCAGTACTTC. Its protein product is CSAREGYEQYF. This chain connects TRBV20-1 to TRBJ2-7, with D perhaps matching TRBD2 (6 bases). Germline CDR1 and CDR2: DFQATT and SNEGSKA (reference sequence). V gave up 3 bases and J gave up 4 bases, with 7 bases separating them. This CDR3 comprises 11 residues.

The V and J genes are TRBV29-1 and TRBJ1-2; 7 bases align to TRBD1. V shed 5 bases, J shed 2 bases, and the junction held 5 bases outside the gene matches. This CDR3 has 13 residues. Germline V lookup: CDR1 SQVTM, CDR2 ANQGSEA. CDR3 amino acids: CSVILDRNYGYTF. As DNA, the CDR3 is TGCAGCGTTATACTGGACAGGAACTATGGCTACACCTTC.

CDR3 coding DNA: TGTGCCATCAGTGAGCCGAGCTCCTACAATGAGCAGTTCTTC. Amino acid sequence: CAISEPSSYNEQFF. The chain couples TRBV10-3 to TRBJ2-1; D unresolved. Looked up from germline, CDR1 is ENHRY and CDR2 is SYGVKD. This CDR3 contains 14 residues. V lost 2 bases and J 0 bases, leaving 5 bases between the germline ends.

The CDR3 spells CASSLERLNTEAFF. CDR3 sequence (DNA): TGTGCCAGCAGCTTAGAGCGGTTGAACACTGAAGCTTTCTTT. The chain carries TRBV7-2 and TRBJ1-1; unclear D gene. The V gene's germline CDR1 is SGHTA and CDR2 FQGNSA. V gave up 1 base and J gave up 0 bases, with 6 bases separating them. The CDR3 length is 14 residues.

This clone has just a few counts. CDR3 region: CASSLSRGNEKLFF. CDR3 coding DNA: TGTGCCAGCTCACTTTCACGAGGGAATGAAAAACTGTTTTTT. The chain carries TRBV18 and TRBJ1-4; D is unresolved. The CDR3 runs to 14 residues. The germline CDR1 and CDR2 sequences are KGHSH and LQKENI. The germline V and J ends were trimmed by 4 bases and 5 bases, with 11 bases remaining between them.

A few counts support this clone. The chain couples TRBV28 to TRBJ1-5, with 7 bases identical to TRBD1. This CDR3 region has 16 residues. Germline V CDR1 and CDR2: MDHEN, SYDVKM. V gave up 5 bases and J gave up 2 bases; unmatched junction bases: 9. In nucleotides, the CDR3 is TGTGCCAGCAGTCCCACCGACAGGGTGGGCAATCAGCCCCAGCATTTT. Translating gives CASSPTDRVGNQPQHF.

The chain is built from TRBV12-3 or TRBV12-4 and TRBJ2-1, with D hard to call. V was shortened by 3 bases and J by 9 bases, with 9 bases between the two germline ends. CDR3 size: 12 residues. CDR3 sequence (DNA): TGTGCCAGCAGTTTTGGTCGGAGTGAGCAGTTCTTC. Translated, it gives CASSFGRSEQFF.

The rearrangement joins TRBV10-3 to TRBJ2-7, with 8 bases fitting TRBD1. Germline V gene sequence: CDR1 ENHRY, CDR2 SYGVKD. J lost 2 bases, V lost 2 bases, and 8 bases had no gene match. This CDR3 has 16 amino acids. This CDR3 reads CAISEPDRDRTYEQYF. CDR3 DNA sequence: TGTGCCATCAGTGAGCCTGACCGGGACAGGACCTACGAGCAGTACTTC.

The chain recombines TRBV5-1 with TRBJ1-2; 9 bases match TRBD1. The CDR3 is made up of 17 amino acids. Unmatched junction bases numbered 17, after V lost 3 bases and J lost 8 bases. CDR1 and CDR2 (germline): SGHRS, YFSETQ. For the CDR3, the DNA is TGCGCCAGCAGCTCCCCGGGGGCCCGGGACAGGGATGGAGGCTACACCTTC. Translated: CASSSPGARDRDGGYTF.

The chain joins TRBV27 to TRBJ1-1; D may be TRBD1 (6 bases). Germline CDR1 MNHEY, CDR2 SMNVEV (reference sequence). This CDR3 has 16 residues. The V and J ends lost 6 bases and 2 bases respectively, with 19 bases between them. The CDR3 is CASRFVGTSGNTEAFF. The CDR3 DNA reads TGTGCCAGCAGGTTCGTCGGGACATCGGGAAACACTGAAGCTTTCTTT.

The CDR3 is CASSPTGQQNYEQYF. In DNA, the CDR3 is TGCGCCAGCAGCCCAACGGGACAGCAGAACTACGAGCAGTACTTC. The chain is built from TRBV4-1 and TRBJ2-7, with 7 bases that match TRBD1. The CDR3 has 15 residues. V lost 4 bases to trimming and J lost 3 bases; unmatched junction nucleotides: 9. Germline CDR1 reads MGHRA; CDR2 reads YSYEKL.

Comments on this clone: A junction end diverges from the germline sequence, so it may reflect a read error. This sample also contains other DNA sequences that code for the same CDR3. The chain links TRBV11-1 to TRBJ1-2; no clear D. The length of the CDR3 is 15 residues. Germline-derived CDR1 and CDR2 are SGHAT and FQDESV (reference sequence). CDR3 in amino acids: CASSLIGRRDYGYTF. The CDR3 DNA reads TGTGCCAGTAGCTTAATCGGGCGGCGGGACTATGGCTACACCTTC.

The chain employs TRBV9 and TRBJ2-6, with no clear D. V gave up 4 bases and J gave up 2 bases, with 10 bases separating them. Germline assignment: CDR1 SGDLS and CDR2 YYNGEE. CDR3 length equals 15 residues. CDR3 loop: CASSSRIAGANVLTF. CDR3 coding DNA: TGTGCCAGCAGCTCCAGAATCGCTGGGGCCAACGTCCTGACTTTC.

The V and J genes are TRBV4-3 and TRBJ1-6; 11 nucleotides align to TRBD1. The CDR3 is made up of 15 amino acids. J gave up 10 bases and V 1 base, and 3 bases lay outside the gene matches. Germline V gene lookup returns CDR1 LGHNA and CDR2 YSLEER. CDR3 in DNA: TGCGCCAGCAGCCAAGGGACAGGGGGCTACTCACCCCTCCACTTT. It is translated as CASSQGTGGYSPLHF.

The V and J genes are TRBV4-1 and TRBJ2-3; TRBD2 matches at 9 bases. The junction had 11 bases not matched to a gene; V was cut back by 1 base and J by 3 bases. The germline V gene encodes CDR1 MGHRA and CDR2 YSYEKL. This CDR3 has 18 amino acids. The CDR3 region has the DNA TGCGCCAGCAGCCAAGCCCTTGGCGGGAGGGCTTTTACAGATACGCAGTATTTT. Translating gives CASSQALGGRAFTDTQYF.

The chain couples TRBV28 to TRBJ2-5; 7 bases fit TRBD2. The CDR3 has 15 residues. The germline gives CDR1 MDHEN, CDR2 SYDVKM. Trimming took 4 bases from V and 5 from J; bases not matched to a gene: 10. This chain's CDR3 is CASSSPKRGGETQYF. Written as DNA, the CDR3 is TGTGCCAGCAGTTCACCTAAGCGGGGTGGTGAGACCCAGTACTTC.

This clone came up a few times. The J gene is TRBJ2-5, the V gene TRBV5-1; maybe TRBD2 (7 bases). Germline V gene sequence: CDR1 SGHRS, CDR2 YFSETQ. This CDR3 has 15 amino acids. The ends were cut back, 7 bases at V and 5 bases at J, with 21 bases in the middle. CDR3: CASQMNGGPLETQYF. The CDR3 nucleotides read TGCGCCAGCCAAATGAACGGGGGGCCCCTCGAGACCCAGTACTTC.

This clone was counted between two and nine times. The V gene is TRBV7-2, the J gene TRBJ1-2, with 9 bases matching TRBD1. The ends lost 5 bases at V and 5 bases at J; junction bases unmatched: 6. In germline, CDR1 is SGHTA, CDR2 FQGNSA. CDR3 length: 14 amino acids. The CDR3: CASSTRTGEYGYTF. Here the CDR3 DNA reads TGTGCCAGCAGCACTCGGACAGGGGAATATGGCTACACCTTC.

The chain couples TRBV12-3 or TRBV12-4 to TRBJ2-1, with TRBD2 as a possible D gene (7 bases). V lost 6 bases to trimming and J lost 12 bases, with 18 bases between them. CDR3 length: 13 residues. Here the CDR3 DNA reads TGTGCCAGCAGACCAAGGGGGGGTTATGGGCAGTTCTTC. It codes for CASRPRGGYGQFF.

This chain joins TRBV3-1 (or the pseudogene TRBV3-2) and TRBJ1-4; unclear D gene. The CDR3 is 14 amino acids. Germline CDR1 and CDR2: LGHDT and YNNKEL (reference sequence). The germline V and J ends were trimmed by 1 base and 7 bases, with 10 bases remaining between them. The DNA for the CDR3 is TGTGCCAGCAGCCAAGGCTACGTAGCTGAAAAACTGTTTTTT. Translated, it gives CASSQGYVAEKLFF.

The gene calls are TRBV10-1 and TRBJ1-2; TRBD1 aligns across 9 bases. The CDR3 covers 17 residues. Trimming cost V 3 bases and J 6 bases; bases outside gene matches: 14. The V gene's germline CDR1 is WNHNN and CDR2 SYGVQD (reference sequence). CDR3: CASSESVEGNRGHGYTF. For the CDR3, the DNA is TGCGCCAGCAGTGAATCGGTCGAGGGAAACAGGGGGCATGGCTACACCTTC.

This chain links TRBV15 with TRBJ1-5; weak D call: TRBD1 (5 bases). Germline-derived CDR1 and CDR2 are LNHNV and YYDKDF (reference sequence). The CDR3 length is 14 residues. The ends were cut back, 2 bases at V and 7 bases at J, with 12 bases in the middle. CDR3 in amino acids: CATSRTTEAQPQHF. DNA of the CDR3: TGTGCCACCAGCAGAACGACAGAAGCACAGCCCCAGCATTTT.

The chain has TRBV7-6 and TRBJ2-7; no clear D. This CDR3 has 15 amino acids. The V gene lost 1 base and the J gene lost 5 bases, with 15 bases spanning the gap. Germline assignment: CDR1 SGHVS and CDR2 FNYEAQ. CDR3 bases: TGTGCCAGCAGCTTAGGCGGCAGCCGGCTCGACGAGCAGTACTTC. Translation: CASSLGGSRLDEQYF.

The genes are TRBV28 and TRBJ2-7; TRBD2 might be the D (5 bases). This CDR3 comprises 12 residues. V was shortened by 2 bases and J by 6 bases, with 8 bases between the two germline ends. Germline V gives CDR1 MDHEN, CDR2 SYDVKM. The CDR3 reads CASSLPRGEQYF. The CDR3 DNA reads as TGTGCCAGCAGTTTACCCCGGGGCGAGCAGTACTTC.